This T cell receptor beta chain was sequenced for a study of a mutant IDH1 vaccine in newly diagnosed glioma. About the research overall: Each patient was administered eight vaccinations, scheduled in weeks 1, 3, 5, 7, 11, 15, 19 and 23. Vaccination was launched 4-6 weeks after radiotherapy alone, or with temozolomide cycles. Of the patients given treatment, approximately 62% were male and around 38% were female, and a mean age of roughly 40 years was recorded.

Here immunoSEQ multiplex PCR was the method, and the copy in TCRdb shows in-frame clones only, minus some. Here the sample spans approximately 64,000 clones, roughly 80% being singletons. This sample's time point: week 11, during vaccination. Topical imiquimod was applied with each vaccine dose, which held 300 ug of mutant IDH1 20-mer peptide. Details on this clone: What it binds is unknown.

Germline lookup yields CDR1 SGHRS and CDR2 YFSETQ. The V segment lost 3 bases and the J segment 4 bases; nucleotides outside the gene matches: 6. This CDR3 contains 14 residues. This receptor was taken from a woman aged 45-59 years with glioma. This chain links TRBV5-1 with TRBJ2-7; TRBD1 matches at 8 bases. The sample here was PBMCs, taken from a glioma patient whose treatment included an IDH1 peptide vaccine. CDR3 sequence: CASSSTGASYEQYF. DNA for the CDR3: TGCGCCAGCAGCTCGACAGGGGCCAGTTACGAGCAGTACTTC.